This T cell receptor beta chain was sequenced in a study of T cell responses to AZD1222 COVID-19 vaccine. The CDR3 is 15 residues long. Germline lookup yields CDR1 SGHVS and CDR2 FNYEAQ. The V gene lost 4 bases and the J gene lost 2 bases, with 14 bases spanning the gap. The data were produced by immunoSEQ multiplex PCR, yet TCRdb's version contains in-frame clones alone and is incomplete. The sample consists of roughly 120,000 clones, approximately 85% of them appearing once. This TCR derives from an adult in good health. Sequenced material: peripheral blood, taken on day 0 of AZD1222 vaccination. The V gene is TRBV7-6, the J gene TRBJ1-2; D not resolved. CDR3 bases: TGTGCCAGCAGCTCCAGACCGGGGTCGAACTATGGCTACACCTTC. Protein sequence: CASSSRPGSNYGYTF.